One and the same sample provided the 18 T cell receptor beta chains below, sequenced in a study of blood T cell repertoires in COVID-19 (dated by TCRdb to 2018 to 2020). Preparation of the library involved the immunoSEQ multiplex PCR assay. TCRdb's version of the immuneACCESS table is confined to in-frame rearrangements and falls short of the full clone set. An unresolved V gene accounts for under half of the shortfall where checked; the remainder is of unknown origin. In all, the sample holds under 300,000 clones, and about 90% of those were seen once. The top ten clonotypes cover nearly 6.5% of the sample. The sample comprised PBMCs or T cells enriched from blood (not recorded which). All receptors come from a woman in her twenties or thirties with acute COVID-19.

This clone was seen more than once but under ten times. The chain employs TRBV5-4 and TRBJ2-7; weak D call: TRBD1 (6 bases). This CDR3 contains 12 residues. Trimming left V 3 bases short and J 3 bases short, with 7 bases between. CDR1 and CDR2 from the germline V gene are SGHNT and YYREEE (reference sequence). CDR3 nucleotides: TGTGCCAGCAGCTCGGACAGCTACGAGCAGTACTTC. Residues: CASSSDSYEQYF.

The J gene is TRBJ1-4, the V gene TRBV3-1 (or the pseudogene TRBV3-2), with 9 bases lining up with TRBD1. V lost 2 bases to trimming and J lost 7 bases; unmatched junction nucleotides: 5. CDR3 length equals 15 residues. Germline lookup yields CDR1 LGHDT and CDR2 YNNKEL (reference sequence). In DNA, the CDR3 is TGTGCCAGCAGCCAAAGTTGGGACAGGGTTGAAAAACTGTTTTTT. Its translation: CASSQSWDRVEKLFF.

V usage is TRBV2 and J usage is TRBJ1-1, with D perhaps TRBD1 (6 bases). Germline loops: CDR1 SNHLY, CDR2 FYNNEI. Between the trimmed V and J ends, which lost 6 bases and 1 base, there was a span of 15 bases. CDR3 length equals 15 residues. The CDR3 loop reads CASRSQGTGNTEAFF. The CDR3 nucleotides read TGTGCCAGCAGGTCGCAGGGGACGGGGAACACTGAAGCTTTCTTT. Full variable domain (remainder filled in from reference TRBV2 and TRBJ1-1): EPEVTQTPSHQVTQMGQEVILRCVPISNHLYFYWYRQILGQKVEFLVSFYNNEISEKSEIFDDQFSVERPDGSNFTLKIRSTKLEDSAMYFCASRSQGTGNTEAFFGQGTRLTVV.

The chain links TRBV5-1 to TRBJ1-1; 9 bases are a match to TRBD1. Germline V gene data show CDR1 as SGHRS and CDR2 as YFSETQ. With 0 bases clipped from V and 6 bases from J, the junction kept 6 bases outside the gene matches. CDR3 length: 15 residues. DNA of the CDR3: TGCGCCAGCAGCTTGGGGGACAGGGTGTCGGCTGAAGCTTTCTTT. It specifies CASSLGDRVSAEAFF.

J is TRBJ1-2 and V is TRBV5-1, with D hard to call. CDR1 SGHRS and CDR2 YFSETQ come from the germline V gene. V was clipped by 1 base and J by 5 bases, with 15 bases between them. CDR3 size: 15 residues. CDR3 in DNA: TGCGCCAGCAGCTTGTCCCCAGACACCTTTTATGGCTACACCTTC. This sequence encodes CASSLSPDTFYGYTF.

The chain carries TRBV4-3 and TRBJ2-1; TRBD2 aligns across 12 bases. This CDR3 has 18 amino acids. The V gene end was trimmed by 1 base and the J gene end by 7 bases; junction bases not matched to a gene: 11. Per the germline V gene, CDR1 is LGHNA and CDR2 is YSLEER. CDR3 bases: TGCGCCAGCAGCCAAGTATCGACTAGCGGGGGTAGGACTAATGAGCAGTTCTTC. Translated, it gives CASSQVSTSGGRTNEQFF.

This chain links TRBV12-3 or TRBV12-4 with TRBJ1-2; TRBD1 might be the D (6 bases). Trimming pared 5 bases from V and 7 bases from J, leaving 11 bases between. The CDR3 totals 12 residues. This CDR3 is CASSQGLGGYTF. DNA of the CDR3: TGTGCCAGCAGTCAGGGGTTGGGTGGCTACACCTTC.

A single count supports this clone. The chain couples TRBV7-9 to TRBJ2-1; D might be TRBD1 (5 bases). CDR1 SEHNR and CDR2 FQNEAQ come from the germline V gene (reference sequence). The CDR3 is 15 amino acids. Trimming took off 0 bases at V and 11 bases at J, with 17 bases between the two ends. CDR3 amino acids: CASSLATGAQVKQFF. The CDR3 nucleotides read TGTGCCAGCAGCTTAGCCACTGGGGCGCAAGTTAAGCAGTTCTTC.

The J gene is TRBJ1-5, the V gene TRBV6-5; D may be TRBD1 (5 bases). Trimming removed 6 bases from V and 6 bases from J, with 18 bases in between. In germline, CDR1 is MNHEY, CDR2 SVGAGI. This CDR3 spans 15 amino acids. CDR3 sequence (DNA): TGTGCCAGCAGGGGTGGTCGGGGGGACGGTCAGCCCCAGCATTTT. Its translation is CASRGGRGDGQPQHF.

The CDR3 nucleotides read TGTGCCAGCAGCTTAGTTTCCGATGAGCAGTTCTTC. Residues: CASSLVSDEQFF. The rearrangement joins TRBV7-9 to TRBJ2-1; D is unclear. With 1 base removed from V and 8 bases from J, the gap between germline ends came to 6 bases. CDR3 length equals 12 residues. Germline loops: CDR1 SEHNR, CDR2 FQNEAQ (reference sequence).

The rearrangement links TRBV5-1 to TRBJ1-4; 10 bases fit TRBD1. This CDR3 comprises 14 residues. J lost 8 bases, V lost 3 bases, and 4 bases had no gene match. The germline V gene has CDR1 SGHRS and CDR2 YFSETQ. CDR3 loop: CASSWTGGGEKLFF. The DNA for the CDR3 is TGCGCCAGCAGCTGGACAGGGGGTGGAGAAAAACTGTTTTTT. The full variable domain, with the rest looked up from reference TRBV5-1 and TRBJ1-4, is KAGVTQTPRYLIKTRGQQVTLSCSPISGHRSVSWYQQTPGQGLQFLFEYFSETQRNKGNFPGRFSGRQFSNSRSEMNVSTLELGDSALYLCASSWTGGGEKLFFGSGTQLSVL.

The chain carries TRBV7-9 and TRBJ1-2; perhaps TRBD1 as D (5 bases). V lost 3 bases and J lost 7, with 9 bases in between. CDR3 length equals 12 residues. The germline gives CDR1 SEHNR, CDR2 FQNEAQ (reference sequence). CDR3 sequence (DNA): TGTGCCAGCAGCTTGGCAGGGTCTGGCTACACCTTC. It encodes CASSLAGSGYTF.

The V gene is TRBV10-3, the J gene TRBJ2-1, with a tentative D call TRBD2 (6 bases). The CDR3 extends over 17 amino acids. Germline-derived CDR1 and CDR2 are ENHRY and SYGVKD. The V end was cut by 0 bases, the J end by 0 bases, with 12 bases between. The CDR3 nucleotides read TGTGCCATCAGTGAGTCCGGGGGAGGCGTCTCCTACAATGAGCAGTTCTTC. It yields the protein CAISESGGGVSYNEQFF.

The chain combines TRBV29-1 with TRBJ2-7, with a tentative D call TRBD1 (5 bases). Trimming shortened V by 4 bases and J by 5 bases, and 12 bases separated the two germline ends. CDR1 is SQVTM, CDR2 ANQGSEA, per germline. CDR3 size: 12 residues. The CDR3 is CSVARELHEQYF. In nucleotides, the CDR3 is TGCAGCGTTGCCAGGGAACTCCACGAGCAGTACTTC.

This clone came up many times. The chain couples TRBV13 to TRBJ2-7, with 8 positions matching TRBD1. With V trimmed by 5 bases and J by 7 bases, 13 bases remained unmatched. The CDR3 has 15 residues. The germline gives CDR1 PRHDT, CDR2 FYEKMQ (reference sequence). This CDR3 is CASSPRTGRTKEQYF. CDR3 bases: TGTGCCAGCAGCCCCCGGACAGGGAGGACGAAAGAGCAGTACTTC.

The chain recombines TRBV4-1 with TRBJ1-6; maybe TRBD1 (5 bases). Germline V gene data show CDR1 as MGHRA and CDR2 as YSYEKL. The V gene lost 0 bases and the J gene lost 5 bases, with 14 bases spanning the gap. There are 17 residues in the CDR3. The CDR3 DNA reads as TGCGCCAGCAGCCAAGATCCTAGATCGGGGGATAATTCACCCCTCCACTTT. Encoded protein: CASSQDPRSGDNSPLHF.

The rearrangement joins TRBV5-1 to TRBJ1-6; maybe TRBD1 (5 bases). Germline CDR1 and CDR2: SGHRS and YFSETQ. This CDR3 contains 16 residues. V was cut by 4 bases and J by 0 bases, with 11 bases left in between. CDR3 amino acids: CASSNSQDSYNSPLHF. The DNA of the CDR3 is TGCGCCAGCAGCAATTCACAGGACTCCTATAATTCACCCCTCCACTTT.

CDR3 protein: CASSLAGIAYGYTF. As DNA, the CDR3 is TGTGCCAGCAGCTTGGCCGGGATAGCCTATGGCTACACCTTC. V gene TRBV5-6 combines with J gene TRBJ1-2, with no clear D. The CDR3 totals 14 residues. Between the trimmed V and J ends, which lost 0 bases and 4 bases, there was a span of 10 bases. CDR1 is SGHDT, CDR2 YYEEEE, per germline.